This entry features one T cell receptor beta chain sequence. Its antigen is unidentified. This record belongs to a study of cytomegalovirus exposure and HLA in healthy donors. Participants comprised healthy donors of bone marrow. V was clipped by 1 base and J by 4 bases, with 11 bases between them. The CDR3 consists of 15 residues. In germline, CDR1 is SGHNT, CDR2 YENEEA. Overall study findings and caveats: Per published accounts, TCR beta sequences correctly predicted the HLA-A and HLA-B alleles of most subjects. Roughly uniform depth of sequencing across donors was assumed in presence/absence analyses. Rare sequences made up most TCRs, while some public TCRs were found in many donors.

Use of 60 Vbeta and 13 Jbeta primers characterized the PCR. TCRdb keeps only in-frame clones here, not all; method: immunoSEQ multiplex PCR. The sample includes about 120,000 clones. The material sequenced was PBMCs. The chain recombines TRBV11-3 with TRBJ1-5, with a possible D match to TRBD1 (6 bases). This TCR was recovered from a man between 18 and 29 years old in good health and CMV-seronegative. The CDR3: CASSLGTAPNQPQHF. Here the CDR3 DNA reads TGTGCCAGCAGCTTAGGGACAGCGCCTAATCAGCCCCAGCATTTT.